A single sample gave rise to the 19 T cell receptor beta chains below, sequenced in a study of T cell responses to AZD1222 COVID-19 vaccine. Using immunoSEQ multiplex PCR, the repertoire was profiled, and TCRdb retains in-frame clones only, with some absent. This sample has approximately 160,000 clones; approximately 88% occur once, and the top ten carry roughly 3.5%. The specimen comprised peripheral blood, sampled on day 0 of MenACWY control vaccination. These receptors were taken from an adult in good health.

The J gene is TRBJ2-2, the V gene TRBV5-6; 7 positions match TRBD1. The CDR3 is 16 residues long. The V gene end was trimmed by 0 bases and the J gene end by 2 bases; junction bases not matched to a gene: 4. The germline V gene encodes CDR1 SGHDT and CDR2 YYEEEE. CDR3 protein: CASSLDRGVNTGELFF. CDR3 DNA sequence: TGTGCCAGCAGCTTGGACAGGGGCGTTAACACCGGGGAGCTGTTTTTT.

This clone has just a few counts. CDR3 amino acids: CASRIDRPLNTEAFF. DNA for the CDR3: TGCGCCAGCAGGATTGACAGACCACTGAACACTGAAGCTTTCTTT. The chain uses TRBV10-2 and TRBJ1-1, with D perhaps matching TRBD1 (5 bases). Germline CDR1 and CDR2: WSHSY and SAAADI. Trimming took 6 bases from V and 0 from J, leaving 14 bases between them. CDR3 length: 15 residues.

This clone turned up a few times. A read error may produce the germline difference seen at one junction end. The rearrangement joins TRBV12-3 or TRBV12-4 to TRBJ1-2; D remains unclear. The CDR3 sequence is 13 residues long. This CDR3 reads CASSFSRGGLNVF. CDR3 in DNA: TGTGCCAGCAGTTTTAGCCGGGGAGGGCTCAACGTCTTC.

The chain carries TRBV7-9 and TRBJ1-1, with a possible D match to TRBD1 (6 bases). Germline lookup yields CDR1 SEHNR and CDR2 FQNEAQ (reference sequence). The V end was cut by 2 bases, the J end by 3 bases, with 13 bases between. The length of the CDR3 is 15 residues. In DNA form, the CDR3 reads TGTGCCAGCAGCTTAACCACAGGGATGTACACTGAAGCTTTCTTT. It specifies CASSLTTGMYTEAFF.

In this sample, this clone turned up once. The chain employs TRBV28 and TRBJ1-5; D perhaps matches TRBD1 (5 bases). This CDR3 contains 14 residues. The germline V gene has CDR1 MDHEN and CDR2 SYDVKM. Trimming took off 5 bases at V and 9 bases at J, with 17 bases between the two ends. Here the CDR3 reads CASSPDSAFWPQHF. In nucleotides, the CDR3 is TGTGCCAGCAGTCCCGACAGCGCTTTTTGGCCCCAGCATTTT.

This chain links TRBV7-2 with TRBJ1-1; the D gene is possibly TRBD1 (5 bases). V was clipped by 5 bases and J by 1 base, with 8 bases between them. The CDR3 sequence is 13 residues long. From germline, CDR1 is SGHTA and CDR2 FQGNSA. The CDR3 coding sequence is TGTGCCAGCAGCCTAGGGGCGAACACTGAAGCTTTCTTT. Translating it yields CASSLGANTEAFF.

In its sample, this clone was seen once. The chain joins TRBV7-2 to TRBJ2-1; D is uncertain. CDR1 SGHTA and CDR2 FQGNSA come from the germline V gene. The CDR3 totals 15 residues. V shed 3 bases and J shed 1 base, with 10 bases lying between them. CDR3 loop: CASSLRPASYNEQFF. As DNA, the CDR3 is TGTGCCAGCAGCTTGAGGCCGGCTTCCTACAATGAGCAGTTCTTC. Together with reference TRBV7-2 and TRBJ2-1, the CDR3 gives the full variable domain: GAGVSQSPSNKVTEKGKDVELRCDPISGHTALYWYRQSLGQGLEFLIYFQGNSAPDKSGLPSDRFSAERTGGSVSTLTIQRTQQEDSAVYLCASSLRPASYNEQFFGPGTRLTVL.

The chain combines TRBV11-3 with TRBJ2-3; D not certain. This CDR3 has 15 amino acids. V was shortened by 4 bases and J by 1 base, with 12 bases between the two germline ends. Germline-derived CDR1 and CDR2 are SGHNT and YENEEA. CDR3 nucleotide sequence: TGTGCCAGCAGCTGGTCTGCGGTTCGCACAGATACGCAGTATTTT. Its translation is CASSWSAVRTDTQYF.

The rearrangement joins TRBV6-6 to TRBJ2-2, with TRBD1 identical over 9 bases. The germline CDR1 and CDR2 sequences are MNHNY and SVGAGI (reference sequence). This CDR3 is 16 amino acids long. The J segment lost 7 bases and the V segment lost 2 bases, leaving 8 bases of the junction unmatched. The CDR3 sequence is CASSYAMTGGGGELFF. The DNA for the CDR3 is TGTGCCAGCAGTTACGCGATGACAGGGGGTGGCGGGGAGCTGTTTTTT.

The V gene is TRBV29-1, the J gene TRBJ1-2; D is ambiguous. Trimming left V 5 bases short and J 1 base short, with 8 bases between. The CDR3 is 12 residues long. Looked up from germline, CDR1 is SQVTM and CDR2 is ANQGSEA. The CDR3 loop reads CSVIRVNYGYTF. The CDR3 DNA reads as TGCAGCGTTATTAGGGTTAACTATGGCTACACCTTC.

In its sample, this clone was seen once. CDR3 coding DNA: TGTGCCAGCTCACCACGGGAGGGAAGAGATGGCTACACCTTC. Its translation: CASSPREGRDGYTF. The V gene is TRBV18, the J gene TRBJ1-2; no firm D call. CDR1 and CDR2 from the germline V gene are KGHSH and LQKENI. The V and J ends lost 1 base and 6 bases respectively, with 12 bases between them. The CDR3 consists of 14 residues.

The chain is built from TRBV19 and TRBJ1-2, with 9 bases identical to TRBD1. This CDR3 region has 14 residues. From germline, CDR1 is LNHDA and CDR2 SQIVND (reference sequence). Trimming cost V 5 bases and J 7 bases; bases outside gene matches: 8. CDR3 nucleotide sequence: TGTGCCAGTAGTGTGCGGGACAGGGCTAGTGGCTACACCTTC. It specifies CASSVRDRASGYTF.

This clone was found once. The rearrangement uses TRBV12-3 or TRBV12-4 and TRBJ2-7, with D perhaps matching TRBD1 (5 bases). The CDR3 runs 12 residues. Trimming cost V 5 bases and J 6 bases, with 11 bases left between them. The CDR3, as DNA: TGTGCCAGCAGTGCCCAGGGTACCGAGCAGTACTTC. It encodes CASSAQGTEQYF.

CDR3 region: CASSPMTLGTGAYEQYF. In DNA, the CDR3 is TGTGCCAGCAGCCCCATGACTTTGGGGACAGGGGCCTACGAGCAGTACTTC. The chain combines TRBV4-2 with TRBJ2-7; 10 bases are shared with TRBD1. V dropped 4 bases and J dropped 2; count of bases not matched to a gene: 11. The germline CDR1 and CDR2 sequences are LGHNA and YNFKEQ. This CDR3 comprises 17 residues.

The genes are TRBV19 and TRBJ2-3; D possibly corresponds to TRBD2 (5 bases). This CDR3 comprises 12 residues. The V end was cut by 8 bases, the J end by 4 bases, with 10 bases between. The germline CDR1 and CDR2 sequences are LNHDA and SQIVND (reference sequence). CDR3 sequence reads: CASSRTADTQYF. CDR3 DNA sequence: TGTGCCAGTTCCCGGACTGCAGATACGCAGTATTTT. The whole variable domain, remainder taken from reference TRBV19 and TRBJ2-3, is DGGITQSPKYLFRKEGQNVTLSCEQNLNHDAMYWYRQDPGQGLRLIYYSQIVNDFQKGDIAEGYSVSREKKESFPLTVTSAQKNPTAFYLCASSRTADTQYFGPGTRLTVL.

The chain recombines TRBV5-4 with TRBJ1-2, with D perhaps matching TRBD1 (5 bases). The CDR3 sequence is 14 residues long. Germline V CDR1 and CDR2: SGHNT, YYREEE (reference sequence). The V gene lost 0 bases and the J gene lost 2 bases, with 8 bases spanning the gap. DNA of the CDR3: TGTGCCAGCAGCTTGGTACAGGAGAACTATGGCTACACCTTC. Translating gives CASSLVQENYGYTF.

The chain is built from TRBV27 and TRBJ2-1; tentative D call: TRBD2 (5 bases). The germline V gene encodes CDR1 MNHEY and CDR2 SMNVEV (reference sequence). V was pared by 5 bases and J by 7 bases, with 12 bases between. The CDR3 spans 13 residues. For the CDR3, the DNA is TGTGCCAGCAGTGCCAGGACTGGGAATGAGCAGTTCTTC. Encoded protein: CASSARTGNEQFF.

For this clone: One end of the junction varies from germline; a read error may be responsible. The chain carries TRBV7-9 and TRBJ2-3; maybe TRBD1 (5 bases). The CDR3 totals 13 residues. Per the germline V gene, CDR1 is SEHNR and CDR2 is FQNEAQ (reference sequence). The CDR3, as DNA: TGTGCCAGCAGCATAGCAGGGACAGATACGCAGTATTTT. Translating gives CASSIAGTDTQYF.

The rearrangement links TRBV11-1 to TRBJ1-1; D gene uncertain. The CDR3 loop spans 12 amino acids. Looked up from germline, CDR1 is SGHAT and CDR2 is FQDESV (reference sequence). Trimming cost V 6 bases and J 5 bases, with 10 bases left between them. The CDR3 DNA reads as TGTGCCAGCAGTTCCGCCAGAACTGAAGCTTTCTTT. Translation gives CASSSARTEAFF.